This TCR beta chain appears in the sequencing data of a study of OX40 agonist ivuxolimab in advanced cancers. No patient had autoimmune disease or received systemic immunosuppression. Some clones are missing from TCRdb's copy, which holds only in-frame ones; the method was immunoSEQ multiplex PCR. The data contain tens of thousands of clones, approximately 75% of them singletons. Per germline, CDR1 LNHDA and CDR2 SQIVND (reference sequence). The CDR3 loop spans 12 amino acids. V dropped 6 bases and J dropped 6; count of bases not matched to a gene: 2. Regarding the study as a whole: No determination was made of the antigen specificity of the expanded peripheral T cells.

On this clone itself: Its antigen is as yet unknown.

The gene calls are TRBV19 and TRBJ2-7; 10 nucleotides match TRBD1. The receptor was derived from an adult with an advanced solid tumor such as melanoma, head and neck, liver or kidney cancer. This material consisted of CD4+ or CD8+ T cells sorted from blood, taken in a trial of the OX40 agonist ivuxolimab. The CDR3 region is CASRDRGTEQYF. The CDR3 DNA is TGTGCCAGTAGGGACAGGGGGACCGAGCAGTACTTC.